This T cell receptor (beta chain) was recovered during a study of glioma-infiltrating T cells after dendritic cell vaccination. Study summary: At biweekly intervals, patients got three intradermal dendritic cell vaccine injections.

Profiling relied on immunoSEQ multiplex PCR, and the TCRdb table lists in-frame clones only, not all of them. This sample yields tens of thousands of clones, of which around 87% are seen a single time; around 2.3% belongs to the top ten. The sample's time point: after dendritic cell vaccination, including at tumor progression/relapse. The germline V gene encodes CDR1 SNHLY and CDR2 FYNNEI. The J segment lost 6 bases and the V segment lost 2 bases, leaving 10 bases of the junction unmatched. This CDR3 has 16 residues. Sample: blood, taken after dendritic cell vaccination. The receptor was derived from a human donor with glioblastoma. The chain links TRBV2 to TRBJ2-1, with TRBD2 identical over 7 bases. The CDR3 region has the DNA TGTGCCAGCAGTGAAATATTCGGGACTATGAGCAATGAGCAGTTCTTC. This translates into CASSEIFGTMSNEQFF.